This TCR beta chain was found in a study of blood T cells in healthy people across ages. General study points: Strong correlation was found linking TCR beta diversity to naive T cell percentage.

This clonotype was detected a few times. Its antigen is as yet unknown. Samples each yielded at least 5 micrograms of total RNA. V was pared by 0 bases and J by 4 bases, with 10 bases between. The V gene's germline CDR1 is DFQATT and CDR2 SNEGSKA (reference sequence). CDR3 size: 14 residues. The use of a sample-barcoded 5' primer and a J-beta primer mix characterized a second PCR of roughly 6 to 11 cycles. The study obtained at least 2.5 million CDR3-containing paired-end reads from every sample. A single record per CDR3 protein comes from TCRdb applying MiXCR to the 5' RACE reads. This sample has about 280,000 distinct CDR3 sequences, with 27% found just once.

This chain joins TRBV20-1 and TRBJ2-1; no reliable D call. The sequence was obtained from a woman aged 70-85 years in good health. Sequences were obtained from blood. CDR3 sequence: CSARDRTSYNEQFF. As DNA, the CDR3 is TGCAGTGCTAGAGACAGGACCAGTTACAATGAGCAGTTCTTC.